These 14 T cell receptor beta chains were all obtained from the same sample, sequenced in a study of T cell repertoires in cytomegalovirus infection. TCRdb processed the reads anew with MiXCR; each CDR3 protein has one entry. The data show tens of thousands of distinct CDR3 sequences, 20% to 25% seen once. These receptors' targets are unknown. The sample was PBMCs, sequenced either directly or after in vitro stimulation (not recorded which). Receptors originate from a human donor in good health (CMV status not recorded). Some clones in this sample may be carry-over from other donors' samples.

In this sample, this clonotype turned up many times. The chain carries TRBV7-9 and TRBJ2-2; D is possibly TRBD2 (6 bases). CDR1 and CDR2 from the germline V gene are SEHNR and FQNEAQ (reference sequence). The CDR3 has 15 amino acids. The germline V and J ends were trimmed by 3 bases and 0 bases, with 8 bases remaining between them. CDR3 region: CASSFGLSNTGELFF. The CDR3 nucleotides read TGTGCCAGCAGCTTCGGACTATCGAACACCGGGGAGCTGTTTTTT.

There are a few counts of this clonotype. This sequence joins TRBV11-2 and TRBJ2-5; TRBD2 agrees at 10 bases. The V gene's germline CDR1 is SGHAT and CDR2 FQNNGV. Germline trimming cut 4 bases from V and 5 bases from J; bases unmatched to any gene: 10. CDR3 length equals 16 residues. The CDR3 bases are TGTGCCAGCAGCTCCCCAGCGGGGGGGCAGGGGGAGACCCAGTACTTC. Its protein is CASSSPAGGQGETQYF. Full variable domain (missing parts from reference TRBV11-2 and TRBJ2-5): EAGVAQSPRYKIIEKRQSVAFWCNPISGHATLYWYQQILGQGPKLLIQFQNNGVVDDSQLPKDRFSAERLKGVDSTLKIQPAKLEDSAVYLCASSSPAGGQGETQYFGPGTRLLVL.

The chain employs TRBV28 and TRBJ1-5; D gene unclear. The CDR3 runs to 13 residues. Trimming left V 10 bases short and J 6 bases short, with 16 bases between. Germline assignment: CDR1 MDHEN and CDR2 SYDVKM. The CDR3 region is CATLGVGPQPQHF. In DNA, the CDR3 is TGTGCCACCCTAGGTGTCGGGCCTCAGCCCCAGCATTTT.

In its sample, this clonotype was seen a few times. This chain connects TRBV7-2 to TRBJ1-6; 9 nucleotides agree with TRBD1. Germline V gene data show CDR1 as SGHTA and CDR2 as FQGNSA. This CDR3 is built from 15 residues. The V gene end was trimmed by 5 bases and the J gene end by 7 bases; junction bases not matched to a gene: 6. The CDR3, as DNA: TGTGCCAGCAGCGTACAGGGGGCGCTGAATTCACCCCTCCACTTT. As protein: CASSVQGALNSPLHF.

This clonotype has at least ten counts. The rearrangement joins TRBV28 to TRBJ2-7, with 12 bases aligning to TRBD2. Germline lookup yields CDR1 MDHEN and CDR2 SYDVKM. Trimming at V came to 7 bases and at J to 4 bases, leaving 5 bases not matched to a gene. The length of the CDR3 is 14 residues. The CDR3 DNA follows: TGTGCCAGCACTTCACTAGCGGGAGGTTACGAGCAGTACTTC. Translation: CASTSLAGGYEQYF.

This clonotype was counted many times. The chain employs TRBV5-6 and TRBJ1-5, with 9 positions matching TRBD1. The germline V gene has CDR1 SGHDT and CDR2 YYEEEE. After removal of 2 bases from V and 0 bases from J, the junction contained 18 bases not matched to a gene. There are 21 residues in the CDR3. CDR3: CASSFGGTGMVGPYSNQPQHF. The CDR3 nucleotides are TGTGCCAGCAGCTTTGGTGGGACAGGGATGGTTGGTCCATATAGCAATCAGCCCCAGCATTTT.

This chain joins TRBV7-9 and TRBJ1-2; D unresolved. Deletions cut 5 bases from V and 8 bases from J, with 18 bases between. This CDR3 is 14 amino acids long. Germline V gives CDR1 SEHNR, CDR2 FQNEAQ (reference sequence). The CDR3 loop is CASSQSYPAEGYTF. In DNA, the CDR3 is TGTGCCAGCAGCCAAAGCTATCCGGCGGAGGGCTACACCTTC.

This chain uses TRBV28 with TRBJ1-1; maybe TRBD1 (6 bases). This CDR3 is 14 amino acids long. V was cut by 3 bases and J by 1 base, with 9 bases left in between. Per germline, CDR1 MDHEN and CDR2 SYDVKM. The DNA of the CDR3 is TGTGCCAGCAGTTTGCAGGGGACGAACACTGAAGCTTTCTTT. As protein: CASSLQGTNTEAFF.

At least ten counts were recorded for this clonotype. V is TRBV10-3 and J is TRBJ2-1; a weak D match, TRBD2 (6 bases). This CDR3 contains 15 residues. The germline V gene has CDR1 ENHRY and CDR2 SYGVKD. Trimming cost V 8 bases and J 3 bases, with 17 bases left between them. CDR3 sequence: CAIGISGALYNEQFF. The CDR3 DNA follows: TGTGCCATCGGGATCTCGGGAGCCCTCTACAATGAGCAGTTCTTC.

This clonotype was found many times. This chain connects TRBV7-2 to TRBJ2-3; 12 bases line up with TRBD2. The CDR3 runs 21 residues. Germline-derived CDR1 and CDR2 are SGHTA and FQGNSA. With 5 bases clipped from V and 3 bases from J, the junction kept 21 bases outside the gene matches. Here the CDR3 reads CASSLRATSSSGRAKTDTQYF. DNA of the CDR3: TGTGCCAGCAGCCTCAGGGCCACCTCTTCTAGCGGGAGGGCCAAGACAGATACGCAGTATTTT.

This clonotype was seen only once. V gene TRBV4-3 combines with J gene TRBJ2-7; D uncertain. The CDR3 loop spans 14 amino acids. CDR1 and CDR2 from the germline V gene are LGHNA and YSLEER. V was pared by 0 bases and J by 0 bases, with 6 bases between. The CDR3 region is CASSQDPTSYEQYF. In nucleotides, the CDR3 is TGCGCCAGCAGCCAAGATCCTACCTCCTACGAGCAGTACTTC.

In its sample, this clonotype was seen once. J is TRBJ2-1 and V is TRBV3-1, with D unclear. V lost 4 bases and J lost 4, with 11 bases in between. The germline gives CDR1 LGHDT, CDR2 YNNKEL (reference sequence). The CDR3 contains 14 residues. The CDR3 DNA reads TGTGCCAGCAGCCCCCCCCTCCGTTACAATGAGCAGTTCTTC. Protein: CASSPPLRYNEQFF.

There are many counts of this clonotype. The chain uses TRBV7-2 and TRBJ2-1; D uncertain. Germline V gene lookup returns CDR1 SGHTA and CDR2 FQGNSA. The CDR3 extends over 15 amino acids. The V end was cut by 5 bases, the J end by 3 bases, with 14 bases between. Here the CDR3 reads CASSPQRQSYNEQFF. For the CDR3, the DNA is TGTGCCAGCAGCCCCCAACGCCAGAGCTACAATGAGCAGTTCTTC.

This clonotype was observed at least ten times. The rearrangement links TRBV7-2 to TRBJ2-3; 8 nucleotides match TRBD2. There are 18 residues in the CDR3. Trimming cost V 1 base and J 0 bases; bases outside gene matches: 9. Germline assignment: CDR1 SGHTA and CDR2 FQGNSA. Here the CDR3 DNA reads TGTGCCAGCAGCTTAGTCTTGGGCGGGGGGCCTAGCACAGATACGCAGTATTTT. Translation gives CASSLVLGGGPSTDTQYF.